The sequence of this T cell receptor (beta chain) was determined in a study of blood T cell repertoires in COVID-19. Germline CDR1 reads LNHDA; CDR2 reads SQIVND (reference sequence). CDR3 size: 15 residues. J gave up 0 bases and V 10 bases, and 7 bases lay outside the gene matches. The table came from immunoSEQ multiplex PCR; TCRdb's copy has only in-frame clones and leaves some out. The data hold tens of thousands of clones, with 70% to 90% observed a single time. What was sequenced was peripheral blood. This chain uses TRBV19 with TRBJ2-1, with 9 bases fitting TRBD2. The source of this sequence is a human donor in a cohort sampled during active COVID-19. The donor label of this sample is uncertain. The CDR3 DNA follows: TGTGCCACCGAATCTAGCGGGGCCTCCTACAATGAGCAGTTCTTC. It codes for CATESSGASYNEQFF.